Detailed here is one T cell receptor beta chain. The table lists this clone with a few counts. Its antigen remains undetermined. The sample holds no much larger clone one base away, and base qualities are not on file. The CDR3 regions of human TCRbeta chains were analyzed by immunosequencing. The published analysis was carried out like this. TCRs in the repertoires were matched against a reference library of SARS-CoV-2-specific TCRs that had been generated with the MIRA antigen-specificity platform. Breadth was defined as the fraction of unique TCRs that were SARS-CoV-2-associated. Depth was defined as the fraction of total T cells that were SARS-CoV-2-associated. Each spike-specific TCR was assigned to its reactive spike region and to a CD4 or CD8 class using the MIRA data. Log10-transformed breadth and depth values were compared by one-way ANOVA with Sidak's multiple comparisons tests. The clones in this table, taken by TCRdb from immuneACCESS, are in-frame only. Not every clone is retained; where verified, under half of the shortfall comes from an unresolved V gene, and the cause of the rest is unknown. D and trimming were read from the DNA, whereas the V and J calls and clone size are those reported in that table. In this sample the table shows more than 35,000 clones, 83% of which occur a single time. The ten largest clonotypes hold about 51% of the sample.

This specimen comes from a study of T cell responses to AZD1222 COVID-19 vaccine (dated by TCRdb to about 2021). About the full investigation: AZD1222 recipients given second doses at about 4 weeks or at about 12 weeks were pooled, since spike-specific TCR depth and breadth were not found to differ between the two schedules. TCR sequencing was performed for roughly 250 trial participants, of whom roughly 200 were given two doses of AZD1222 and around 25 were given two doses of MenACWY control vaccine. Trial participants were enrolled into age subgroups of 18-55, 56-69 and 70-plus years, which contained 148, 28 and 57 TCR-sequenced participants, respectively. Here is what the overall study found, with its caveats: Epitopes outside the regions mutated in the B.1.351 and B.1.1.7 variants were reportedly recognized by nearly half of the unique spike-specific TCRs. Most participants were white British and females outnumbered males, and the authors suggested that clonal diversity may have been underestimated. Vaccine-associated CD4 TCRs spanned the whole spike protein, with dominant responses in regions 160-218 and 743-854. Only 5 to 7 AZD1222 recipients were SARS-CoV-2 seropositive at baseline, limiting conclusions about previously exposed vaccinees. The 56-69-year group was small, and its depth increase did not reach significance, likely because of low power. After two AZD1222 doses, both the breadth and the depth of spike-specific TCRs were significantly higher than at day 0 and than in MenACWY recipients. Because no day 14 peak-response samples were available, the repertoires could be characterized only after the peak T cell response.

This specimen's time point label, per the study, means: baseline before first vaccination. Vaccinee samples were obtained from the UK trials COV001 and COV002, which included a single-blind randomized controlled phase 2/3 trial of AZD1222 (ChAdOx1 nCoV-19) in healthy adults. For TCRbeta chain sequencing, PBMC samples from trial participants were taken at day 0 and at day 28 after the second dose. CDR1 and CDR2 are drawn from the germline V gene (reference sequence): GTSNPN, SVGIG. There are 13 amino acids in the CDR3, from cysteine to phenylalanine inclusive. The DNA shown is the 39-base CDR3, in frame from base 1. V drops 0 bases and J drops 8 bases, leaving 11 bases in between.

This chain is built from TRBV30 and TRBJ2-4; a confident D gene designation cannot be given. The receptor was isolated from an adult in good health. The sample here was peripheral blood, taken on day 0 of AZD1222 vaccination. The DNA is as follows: TGTGCCTGGAGTGTAAATCCCGGAGACATTCAGTACTTC. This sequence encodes CAWSVNPGDIQYF.